The present T cell receptor beta chain was sequenced within a study of blood T cell repertoires in COVID-19. Study-wide background: Sample material is recorded as cDNA or gDNA derived from T cells, B-cell-depleted T cells, or PBMCs.

The germline V gene has CDR1 MDHEN and CDR2 SYDVKM. J was trimmed by 4 bases and V by 5 bases; bases with no gene match: 8. This CDR3 spans 16 amino acids. In the original processing: Amplification with reference gene primers provided the estimates of nucleated cell counts. Measured with immunoSEQ multiplex PCR; TCRdb has only the in-frame clones, and not every one. For V, J and clone size, that table is used; D and trimming come from the DNA. The repertoire holds about 150,000 clones, with 75% to 90% as singletons. This clonotype was obtained from a human donor in a cohort sampled during active COVID-19. The V gene is TRBV28, the J gene TRBJ2-1; the match to TRBD2 covers 10 bases. Sequenced sample: peripheral blood. The CDR3 here is CASSLNSGGNYNEQFF. The CDR3 coding sequence is TGTGCCAGCAGTCTGAATAGCGGGGGGAATTACAATGAGCAGTTCTTC. Full variable domain (missing parts from reference TRBV28 and TRBJ2-1): DVKVTQSSRYLVKRTGEKVFLECVQDMDHENMFWYRQDPGLGLRLIYFSYDVKMKEKGDIPEGYSVSREKKERFSLILESASTNQTSMYLCASSLNSGGNYNEQFFGPGTRLTVL.